These T cell receptor beta chains were read from a single sample in a study of glioma-infiltrating T cells after dendritic cell vaccination. Some clones are missing from TCRdb's copy, which holds only in-frame ones; the method was immunoSEQ multiplex PCR. Here the sample spans some 90,000 clones, around four fifths being singletons. The sequenced sample was blood, obtained after dendritic cell vaccination. The receptors shown here come from a human donor with glioblastoma. The CDR3 runs from the conserved cysteine through the conserved F or W.

>TRBV28
CSVGSQGNTEAFF
>TRBV2
CASINRVAQAVTDTQYF
>TRBV6-5
CASSRGTYEQYF
>TRBV19
CASTGRASYNEQFF
>TRBV2
CASSAGVGGSNQPQHF
>TRBV6-5
CASSYGGGNYGYTF
>TRBV2
CASSESLSRGEPQHF
>TRBV19
CASSIGTGRDSPLHF
>TRBV15
CATSRDHKGATEAFF
>TRBV2
CASSELGRGIRDDEQYF
>TRBV29-1
CSVFRRGAGTDTQYF
>TRBV18
CASSPSGSSETQYF
>TRBV5-1
CASSFRTGQAYEQYF
>TRBV11-1
CASSLETRTDTQYF
>TRBV28
CASRTGNTEAFF
>TRBV7-9
CASSLSTGGADTQYF
>TRBV5-5
CASSSRDSNQPQHF
>TRBV9
CASSPPSRGSGNEQFF
>TRBV14
CASSLWGAGYYNEQFF
>TRBV10-3
CAVAGTSNNYGYTF
>TRBV7-9
CASSPQGTYGYTF
>TRBV19
CASSIGLLADTDTQYF